This TCR beta chain originates from a study of blood T cells in healthy people across ages. The study, taken as a whole, reports: Strong correlation linked observed beta diversity and percent naive T cells.

Details on this clonotype: As yet, its antigen is unknown.

A second PCR, run for roughly 7 to 11 cycles, used a sample-barcoded 5' primer plus a J-beta primer mix. One entry per CDR3 protein, called by TCRdb with MiXCR from the 5' RACE reads. This sample has approximately 800,000 distinct CDR3 sequences; roughly three fifths occur once, and the top ten carry around 25%. Each donor gave 9 to 10 milliliters of peripheral blood. PBMCs, at least 7 million per sample, were isolated. Germline V gene lookup returns CDR1 MGHRA and CDR2 YSYEKL. The CDR3 consists of 17 residues. Trimming stripped 1 base from V and 0 bases from J, with 13 bases between. Specimen: blood. The chain couples TRBV4-1 to TRBJ1-3, with D unclear. The TCR was taken from a man aged 40-55 years in good health. The CDR3 region is CASSQVPPIRSGNTIYF. In DNA, the CDR3 is TGCGCCAGCAGCCAAGTCCCCCCAATCCGCTCTGGAAACACCATATATTTT.